This T cell receptor beta chain was retrieved from a study of T-cell reconstitution after alpha-beta-depleted transplantation in children (dated by TCRdb to 2016 to 2018). A note on the overall study: Using TCR repertoire profiling, the study followed T-cell immune reconstitution in a quantitative way in children after TCRalphabeta/CD19-depleted allogeneic hematopoietic cell transplantation.

The library came from PCR. TCRdb shows the sequencer as Illumina HiSeq 2500. TCR library preparation used molecular barcoding, with unique molecular identifiers applied to normalize quantification of the TCRbeta repertoire. The public sequencing data were trimmed at Q25 with fastp and processed into clonotypes with MiXCR by TCRdb, which kept only in-frame beta chains. When rows share a CDR3 protein, they turn into one entry using the most common DNA and genes. Across this sample there are around 360,000 distinct CDR3 sequences, with 10% seen only once. Roughly 2.5% of the sample is held by the ten biggest clonotypes. The CDR3 holds 16 amino acids from the cysteine to the phenylalanine. The read is trimmed to its CDR3 DNA, 48 bases read in frame from base 1. V and J are trimmed by 0 bases and 0 bases, and the gene matches miss 5 bases of the junction. CDR1 and CDR2, looked up from the germline V gene, are MGHRA and YSYEKL.

This clonotype was recorded a few times. Its antigen remains unidentified. No base quality values were provided; no much bigger clone lies one nucleotide off. The V gene is TRBV4-1 and the J gene is TRBJ2-7, with 7 bases aligning to TRBD2. This TCR derives from a human donor who donated a stem cell graft to a child with acute lymphoblastic leukemia. This material consisted of PBMCs from the stem cell graft donor, taken from the stem cell graft. The DNA sequence follows: TGCGCCAGCAGCCAAGATTGGCGGGAGAACTCCTACGAGCAGTACTTC. It encodes CASSQDWRENSYEQYF.